These T cell receptor beta chains were read from a single sample in a study of CD4 T cells in relation to SARS-CoV-2 and coronaviruses. Antigens for these TCRs are unknown. The method was immunoSEQ multiplex PCR; TCRdb's version includes in-frame clones alone and lacks a portion of them. The top ten hold roughly 1.2% of the sample, which has 41,000 or so clones, approximately 84% seen once. Sequences were obtained from naive CD4+ T cells from PBMCs, cultured in vitro. All receptors come from an adult with COVID-19. The CDR3 runs from the conserved cysteine through the conserved F or W. A D gene is named only where the DNA matches it firmly. Clone size appears in some rows only: once, few, many, or a class for an expanded clone.

J,D,V,length,size,DNA,CDR3
TRBJ1-3,.,TRBV7-6,17,few,TGTGCCAGCAGCTTAGGTCAGGGCTATCCCTCTGGAAACACCATATATTTT,CASSLGQGYPSGNTIYF
TRBJ2-5,.,TRBV2,13,once,TGTGCCAGCACGTCCTACCTCGGGGAGACCCAGTACTTC,CASTSYLGETQYF
TRBJ2-4,.,TRBV6-5,15,.,TGTGCCAGCAGTTACCCATTAATAGCCAAAAACATTCAGTACTTC,CASSYPLIAKNIQYF
TRBJ2-1,TRBD2,TRBV28,17,.,TGTGCCAGCAGTACACAAGGGACTAGGGGGGCCTACAATGAGCAGTTCTTC,CASSTQGTRGAYNEQFF
TRBJ1-6,.,TRBV19,15,.,TGTGCCAGTAGTATACCAGGCCGAGGGAATTCACCCCTCCACTTT,CASSIPGRGNSPLHF
TRBJ2-2,TRBD2,TRBV27,16,.,TGTGCCAGCAGTCCTTGGCTAGCGGGGGTTACCGGGGAGCTGTTTTTT,CASSPWLAGVTGELFF
TRBJ2-3,.,TRBV20-1,10,.,TGCAGTGCTAGTCCAGATACGCAGTATTTT,CSASPDTQYF
TRBJ1-2,.,TRBV20-1,11,.,TGCAGTGCCAGGACAGTCTATGGCTACACCTTC,CSARTVYGYTF
TRBJ2-3,.,TRBV3-1/TRBV3-2,13,.,TGTGCCAGCAGCCAAGGATTCGCGGGACGGCAGTATTTT,CASSQGFAGRQYF
TRBJ2-7,TRBD2,TRBV4-1,15,.,TGCGCCAGCAGCCAAGCTACTAGCGGGAGCCACGAGCAGTACTTC,CASSQATSGSHEQYF
TRBJ1-2,.,TRBV7-9,14,.,TGTGCCAGCAGCTTAGGAACGGCCGCCTATGGCTACACCTTC,CASSLGTAAYGYTF
TRBJ1-1,.,TRBV10-3,12,.,TGTGCCATCAGCGACAAGAACACTGAAGCTTTCTTT,CAISDKNTEAFF
TRBJ2-7,.,TRBV7-3,15,.,TGTGCCAGCAGCTTAGTTCCGGGTGGGGGGTACGAGCAGTACTTC,CASSLVPGGGYEQYF
TRBJ1-2,.,TRBV2,13,.,TGTGCCAGCAGGCAGGGGCGGACCTCGGGCTACACCTTC,CASRQGRTSGYTF
TRBJ2-1,TRBD1,TRBV19,16,.,TGTGCCAGTAGTACTGGGACAGGGGGCTCCTACAATGAGCAGTTCTTC,CASSTGTGGSYNEQFF
TRBJ1-2,.,TRBV9,15,few,TGTGCCAGCAGCGCATGGGGGGACACCAACTATGGCTACACCTTC,CASSAWGDTNYGYTF
TRBJ1-6,TRBD1,TRBV4-1,17,.,TGCGCCAGCAGCCAAGACCCCCCGGACAGGGCAGATTCACCCCTCCACTTT,CASSQDPPDRADSPLHF
TRBJ2-7,.,TRBV12-3/TRBV12-4,12,.,TGTGCCAGTAATAAACAGGGACTCGAGCAGTACTTC,CASNKQGLEQYF
TRBJ2-2,TRBD2,TRBV6-6,15,once,TGTGCCAGCGGAGGCGGGAGGGCCCCCACCGGGGAGCTGTTTTTT,CASGGGRAPTGELFF
TRBJ2-5,.,TRBV3-1/TRBV3-2,13,.,TGTGCCAGCAGCCGTCTCTCGGGGGAGAACCAGTACTTC,CASSRLSGENQYF
TRBJ2-3,.,TRBV5-6,16,.,TGTGCCAGCAGCCGGTACAGGGCGACTAGCACAGATACGCAGTATTTT,CASSRYRATSTDTQYF
TRBJ1-1,.,TRBV27,16,.,TGTGCCAGCAGTTTATCGAAAGGGGCGTTGAACACTGAAGCTTTCTTT,CASSLSKGALNTEAFF
TRBJ2-3,TRBD2,TRBV29-1,13,.,TGCAGCACTCGGACTAGCGGGAGTGATACGCAGTATTTT,CSTRTSGSDTQYF
TRBJ2-2,.,TRBV2,16,.,TGTGCCAGCAAAGGGGGTGGGGGACGGCCGACCGGGGAGCTGTTTTTT,CASKGGGGRPTGELFF
TRBJ2-7,.,TRBV3-1/TRBV3-2,13,.,TGTGCCAGCAGCCCCCCCCAGGGCAACACCCAGTACTTC,CASSPPQGNTQYF
TRBJ2-1,TRBD2,TRBV10-1,16,.,TGCGCCAGCAGGCAAGTAGCGGGAAGGCTATACAATGAGCAGTTCTTC,CASRQVAGRLYNEQFF
TRBJ2-5,.,TRBV12-1,15,.,TGTGCCAGCAGCTTTGGAGTGGACAGCCAAGAGACCCAGTACTTC,CASSFGVDSQETQYF
TRBJ1-1,.,TRBV3-1/TRBV3-2,16,once,TGTGCCAGCAGCCACGGGGCCATACAAATGAACACTGAAGCTTTCTTT,CASSHGAIQMNTEAFF
TRBJ2-7,.,TRBV28,11,.,TGTGCCAGCAGTTCCGTGTACGAGCAGTACTTC,CASSSVYEQYF
TRBJ1-1,TRBD1,TRBV6-5,15,.,TGTGCCAGCAGAAATCCAGGGGGCGTGGACACTGAAGCTTTCTTT,CASRNPGGVDTEAFF
TRBJ2-5,.,TRBV19,17,.,TGTGCCAGTAGTATAGGAAGACGCAGGTCGGCCCAAGAGACCCAGTACTTC,CASSIGRRRSAQETQYF
TRBJ1-1,.,TRBV29-1,12,.,TGCAGCGTTGCCCCCTCGAACACTGAAGCTTTCTTT,CSVAPSNTEAFF
TRBJ2-3,.,TRBV29-1,17,.,TGCAGCGCGGAGCCTAGAGGGTTGACCGGTCACACAGATACGCAGTATTTT,CSAEPRGLTGHTDTQYF
TRBJ2-7,.,TRBV5-1,14,.,TGCGCCAGCAGCTTGACACAGGGTTACTACGAGCAGTACTTC,CASSLTQGYYEQYF
TRBJ2-3,TRBD2,TRBV5-1,16,.,TGCGCCAGCAGCGCGGGGCTAGCGGCTCGCACAGATACGCAGTATTTT,CASSAGLAARTDTQYF
TRBJ1-1,.,TRBV27,14,.,TGTGCCAGCAGCTGGGCGGCCTTAAGGACTGAAGCTTTCTTT,CASSWAALRTEAFF
TRBJ2-1,.,TRBV7-9,12,.,TGTGCCAGCAGCTTATTCGACAATGAGCAGTTCTTC,CASSLFDNEQFF
TRBJ2-7,TRBD1,TRBV28,16,.,TGTGCCAGCAGGCGGGACAGGGGTCAGAAGTCCTACGAGCAGTACTTC,CASRRDRGQKSYEQYF
TRBJ2-1,TRBD2,TRBV15,16,.,TGTGCCACCAGCAGTGAGACTAGCGGCCTATACAATGAGCAGTTCTTC,CATSSETSGLYNEQFF
TRBJ1-2,.,TRBV2,12,.,TGTGCCAGCAGTGATCAGAACTATGGCTACACCTTC,CASSDQNYGYTF
TRBJ2-1,.,TRBV23-1,16,.,TGCGCCAGCAGTCAAGGAGTCCGGACACCGTACAATGAGCAGTTCTTC,CASSQGVRTPYNEQFF
TRBJ2-3,TRBD1,TRBV29-1,14,.,TGCAGCGCCGAGGGACAGGGGGTGCGAGATACGCAGTATTTT,CSAEGQGVRDTQYF
TRBJ2-7,TRBD2,TRBV4-3,16,.,TGCGCCAGCAGCCAAGATCTCGAGACTAGCTTCTACGAGCAGTACTTC,CASSQDLETSFYEQYF
TRBJ1-5,.,TRBV6-6,13,.,TGTGCCAGCAGGGACAAAAGTGCGGAGCCCCAGCATTTT,CASRDKSAEPQHF
TRBJ1-1,TRBD1,TRBV27,14,.,TGTGCCAGCAGTTTGGACAGGGGGAACACTGAAGCTTTCTTT,CASSLDRGNTEAFF
TRBJ2-5,TRBD1,TRBV24-1,15,.,TGTGCCACCAGTGATGCAACAGGGGGCGAAGAGACCCAGTACTTC,CATSDATGGEETQYF
TRBJ2-7,.,TRBV28,12,.,TGTGCCAGTCGGGACGTCTCCTACGAGCAGTACTTC,CASRDVSYEQYF
TRBJ2-7,.,TRBV14,16,.,TGTGCCAGCAGCGAAGAACCTAGCGAGGCCCTATACGAGCAGTACTTC,CASSEEPSEALYEQYF
TRBJ2-7,.,TRBV6-5,13,.,TGTGCCAGCAGTTACGGGCTCTGGGAAGAGCAGTACTTC,CASSYGLWEEQYF
TRBJ1-2,.,TRBV2,14,once,TGTGCCAGCACTAGGGACGGGGGAAGCTATGGCTACACCTTC,CASTRDGGSYGYTF
TRBJ1-2,TRBD1,TRBV6-5,15,.,TGTGCCAGCAGTTACGACAGGGGGCAACACTATGGCTACACCTTC,CASSYDRGQHYGYTF
TRBJ1-5,.,TRBV4-1,16,.,TGCGCCAGCAGCCAAGGTTTCGGTCCATTCAATCAGCCCCAGCATTTT,CASSQGFGPFNQPQHF
TRBJ2-7,.,TRBV5-1,13,.,TGCGCCACCAGGGACACGGGATCCTACGAGCAGTACTTC,CATRDTGSYEQYF
TRBJ2-7,TRBD2,TRBV6-2/TRBV6-3,14,few,TGTGCCAGCAGTTACGGGACTAGCGGGTACGAGCAGTACTTC,CASSYGTSGYEQYF
TRBJ2-1,.,TRBV11-1,14,.,TGTGCCAGCAGGCCTACTGGGGGAGGTTATGAGCAGTTCTTC,CASRPTGGGYEQFF